This T cell receptor beta chain is drawn from a study of blood T cell repertoires in COVID-19. Profiled with immunoSEQ multiplex PCR; TCRdb holds only in-frame clones, not every one. The table records about 170,000 clones, approximately 84% of them present only once. The germline V gene has CDR1 MGHDK and CDR2 SYGVNS. Trimming shortened V by 0 bases and J by 4 bases, and 10 bases separated the two germline ends. The CDR3 is 15 residues long. This clone has only one observation. This chain uses TRBV25-1 with TRBJ2-1; TRBD2 is a possible D gene (5 bases). The receptor comes from a man aged 18 to 35 with active or convalescent COVID-19. The sequenced sample consisted of peripheral blood. CDR3 protein: CASSEYSGLYNEQFF. The CDR3 DNA is TGTGCCAGCAGTGAATATAGTGGACTTTACAATGAGCAGTTCTTC.